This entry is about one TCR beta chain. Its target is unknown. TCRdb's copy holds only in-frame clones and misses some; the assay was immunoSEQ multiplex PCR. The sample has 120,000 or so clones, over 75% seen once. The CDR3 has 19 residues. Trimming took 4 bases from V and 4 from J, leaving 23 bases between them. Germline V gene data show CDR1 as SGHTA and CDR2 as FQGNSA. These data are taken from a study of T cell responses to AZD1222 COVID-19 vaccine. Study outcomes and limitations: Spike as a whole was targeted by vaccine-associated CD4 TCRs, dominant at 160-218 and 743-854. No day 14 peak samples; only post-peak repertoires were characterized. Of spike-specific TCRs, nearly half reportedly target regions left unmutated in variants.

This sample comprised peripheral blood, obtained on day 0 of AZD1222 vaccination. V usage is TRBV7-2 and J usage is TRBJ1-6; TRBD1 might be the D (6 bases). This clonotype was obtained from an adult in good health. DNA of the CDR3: TGTGCCAGCAGCTCCGAATCAAACCGGGACATCCGGTATAATTCACCCCTCCACTTT. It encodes CASSSESNRDIRYNSPLHF.